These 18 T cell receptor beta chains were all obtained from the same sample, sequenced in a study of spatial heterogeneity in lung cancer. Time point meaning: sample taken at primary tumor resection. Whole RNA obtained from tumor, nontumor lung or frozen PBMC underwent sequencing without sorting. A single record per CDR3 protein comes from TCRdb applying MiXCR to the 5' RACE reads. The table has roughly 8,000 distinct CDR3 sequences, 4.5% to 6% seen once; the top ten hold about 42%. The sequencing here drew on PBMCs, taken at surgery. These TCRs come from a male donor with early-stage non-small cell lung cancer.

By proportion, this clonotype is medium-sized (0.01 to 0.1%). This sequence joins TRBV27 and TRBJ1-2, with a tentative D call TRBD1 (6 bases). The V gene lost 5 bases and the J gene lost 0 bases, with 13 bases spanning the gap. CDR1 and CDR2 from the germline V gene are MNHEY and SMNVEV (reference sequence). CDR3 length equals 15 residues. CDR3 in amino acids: CASSPGQYPNYGYTF. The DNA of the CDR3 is TGTGCCAGCAGTCCAGGACAGTACCCTAACTATGGCTACACCTTC.

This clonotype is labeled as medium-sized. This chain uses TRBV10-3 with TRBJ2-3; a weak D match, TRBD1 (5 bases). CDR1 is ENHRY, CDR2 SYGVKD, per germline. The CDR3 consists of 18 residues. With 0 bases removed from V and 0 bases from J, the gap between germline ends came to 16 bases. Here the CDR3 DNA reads TGTGCCATCAGTGAGTCCTGGCTTCAGGGCCCAAGCACAGATACGCAGTATTTT. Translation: CAISESWLQGPSTDTQYF.

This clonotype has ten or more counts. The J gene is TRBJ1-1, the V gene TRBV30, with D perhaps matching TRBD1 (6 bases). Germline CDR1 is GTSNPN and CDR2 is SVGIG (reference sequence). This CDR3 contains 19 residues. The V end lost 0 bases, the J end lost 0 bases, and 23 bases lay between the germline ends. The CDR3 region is CAWSVLLVAGDTMNTEAFF. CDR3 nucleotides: TGTGCCTGGAGTGTACTTCTCGTGGCAGGGGATACCATGAACACTGAAGCTTTCTTT.

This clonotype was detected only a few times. This CDR3 reads CASSERDRINEQFF. For the CDR3, the DNA is TGCGCCAGCAGTGAGCGAGATCGTATCAATGAGCAGTTCTTC. The chain links TRBV10-2 to TRBJ2-1, with D unresolved. Trimming cost V 2 bases and J 6 bases, with 11 bases left between them. CDR1 WSHSY and CDR2 SAAADI come from the germline V gene. This CDR3 contains 14 residues.

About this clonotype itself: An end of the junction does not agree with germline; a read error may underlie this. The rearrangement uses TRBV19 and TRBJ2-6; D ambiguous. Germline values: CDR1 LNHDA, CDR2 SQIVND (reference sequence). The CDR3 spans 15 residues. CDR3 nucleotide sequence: TGTGCCAGTAACGGCCGGAGCTCTGGGACCAACGTCCTGACTTTC. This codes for CASNGRSSGTNVLTF.

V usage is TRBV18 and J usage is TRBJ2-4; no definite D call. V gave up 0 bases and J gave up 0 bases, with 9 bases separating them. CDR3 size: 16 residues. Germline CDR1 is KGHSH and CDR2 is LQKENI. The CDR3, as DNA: TGTGCCAGCTCACCACCCGGGTTAGGAGCCAAAAACATTCAGTACTTC. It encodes CASSPPGLGAKNIQYF.

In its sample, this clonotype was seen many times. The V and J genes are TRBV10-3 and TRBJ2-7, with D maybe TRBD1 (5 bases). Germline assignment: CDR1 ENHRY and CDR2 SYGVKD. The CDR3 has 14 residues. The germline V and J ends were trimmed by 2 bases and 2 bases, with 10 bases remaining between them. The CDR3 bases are TGTGCCATCAGTGAGGGGGCGCTTACCTACGAGCAGTACTTC. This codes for CAISEGALTYEQYF.

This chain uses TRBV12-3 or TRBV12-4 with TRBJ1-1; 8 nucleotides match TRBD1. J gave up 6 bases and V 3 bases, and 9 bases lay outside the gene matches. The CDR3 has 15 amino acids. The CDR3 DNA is TGTGCCAGCAGTTTTTATGGACAGGGAAAGGCTGAAGCTTTCTTT. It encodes CASSFYGQGKAEAFF.

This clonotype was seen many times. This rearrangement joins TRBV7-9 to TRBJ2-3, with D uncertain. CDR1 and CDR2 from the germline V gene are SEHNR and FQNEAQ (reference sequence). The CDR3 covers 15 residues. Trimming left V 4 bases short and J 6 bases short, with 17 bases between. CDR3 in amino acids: CASSSKVGRKDTQYF. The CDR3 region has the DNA TGTGCCAGCAGCTCGAAGGTCGGCAGGAAGGATACGCAGTATTTT.

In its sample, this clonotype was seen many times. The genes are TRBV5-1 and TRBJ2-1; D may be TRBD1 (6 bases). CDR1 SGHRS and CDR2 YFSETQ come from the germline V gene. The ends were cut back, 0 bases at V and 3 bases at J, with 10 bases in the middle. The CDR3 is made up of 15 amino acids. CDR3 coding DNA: TGCGCCAGCAGCTTGGTGGGGGCTTACTACAATGAGCAGTTCTTC. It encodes CASSLVGAYYNEQFF.

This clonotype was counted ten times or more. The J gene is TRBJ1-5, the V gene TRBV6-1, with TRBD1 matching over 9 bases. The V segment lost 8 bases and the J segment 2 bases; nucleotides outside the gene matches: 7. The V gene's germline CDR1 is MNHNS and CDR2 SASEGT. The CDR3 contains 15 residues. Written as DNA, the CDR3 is TGTGCCAGCGGATCTTGGACAGGGGGCAATCAGCCCCAGCATTTT. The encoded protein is CASGSWTGGNQPQHF.

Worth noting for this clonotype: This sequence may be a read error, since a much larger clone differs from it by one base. The CDR3 loop is CASSQVVGGPDEQFF. Written as DNA, the CDR3 is TGTGCCAGCAGCCAAGTTGTGGGGGGGCCTGATGAGCAGTTCTTC. The chain recombines TRBV3-1 with TRBJ2-1, with D possibly TRBD2 on 7 matching bases. This CDR3 comprises 15 residues. Germline V CDR1 and CDR2: LGHDT, YNNKEL (reference sequence). V shed 1 base and J shed 8 bases, with 15 bases lying between them.

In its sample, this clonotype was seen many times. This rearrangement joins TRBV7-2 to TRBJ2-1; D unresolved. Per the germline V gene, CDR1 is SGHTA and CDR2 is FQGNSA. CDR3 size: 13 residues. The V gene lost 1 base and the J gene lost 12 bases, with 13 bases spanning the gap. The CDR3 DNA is TGTGCCAGCAGCTTAGGACGGGCCTTGGGGCAGTTCTTC. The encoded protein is CASSLGRALGQFF. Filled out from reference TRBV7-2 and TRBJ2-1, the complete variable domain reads GAGVSQSPSNKVTEKGKDVELRCDPISGHTALYWYRQSLGQGLEFLIYFQGNSAPDKSGLPSDRFSAERTGGSVSTLTIQRTQQEDSAVYLCASSLGRALGQFFGPGTRLTVL.

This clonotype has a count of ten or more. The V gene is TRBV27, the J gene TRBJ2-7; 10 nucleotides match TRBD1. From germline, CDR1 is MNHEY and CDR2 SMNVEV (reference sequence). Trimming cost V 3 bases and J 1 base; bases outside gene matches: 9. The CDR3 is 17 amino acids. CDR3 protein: CASSFRRQGARSYEQYF. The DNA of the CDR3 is TGTGCCAGCAGTTTCCGCCGACAGGGGGCTCGATCCTACGAGCAGTACTTC.

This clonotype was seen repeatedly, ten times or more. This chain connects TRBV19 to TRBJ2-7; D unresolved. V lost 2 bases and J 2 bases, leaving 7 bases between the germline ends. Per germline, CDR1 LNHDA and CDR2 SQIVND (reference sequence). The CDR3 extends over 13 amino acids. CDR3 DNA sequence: TGTGCCAGTAGTATAACGGAAACCTACGAGCAGTACTTC. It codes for CASSITETYEQYF.

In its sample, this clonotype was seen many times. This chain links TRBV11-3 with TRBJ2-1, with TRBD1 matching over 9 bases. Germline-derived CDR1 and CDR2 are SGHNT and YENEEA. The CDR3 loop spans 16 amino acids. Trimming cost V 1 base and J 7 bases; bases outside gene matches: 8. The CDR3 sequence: CASSLAGTGNRNEQFF. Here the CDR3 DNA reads TGTGCCAGCAGCTTAGCCGGGACAGGGAATAGGAATGAGCAGTTCTTC.

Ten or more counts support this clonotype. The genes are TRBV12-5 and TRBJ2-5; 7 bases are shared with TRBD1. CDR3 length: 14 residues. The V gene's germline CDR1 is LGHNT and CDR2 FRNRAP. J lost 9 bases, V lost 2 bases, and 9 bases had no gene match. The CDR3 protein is CASGLTGDLSPQYF. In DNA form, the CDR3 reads TGTGCTAGTGGTTTGACAGGGGACCTAAGTCCCCAGTACTTC.

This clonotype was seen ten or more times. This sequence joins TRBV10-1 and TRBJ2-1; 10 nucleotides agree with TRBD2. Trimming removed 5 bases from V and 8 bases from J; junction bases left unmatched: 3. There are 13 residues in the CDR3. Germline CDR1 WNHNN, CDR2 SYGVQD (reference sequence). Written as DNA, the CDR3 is TGCGCCAGCAGTCCTAGCGGGAGCCATGAGCAGTTCTTC. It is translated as CASSPSGSHEQFF.